The clone carrying this T cell receptor (beta chain) came up a few times. Its antigen remains unidentified. The data are from a study of response to subunit inactivated influenza vaccine. CDR3 size: 14 residues. With 6 bases clipped from V and 4 bases from J, the junction kept 8 bases outside the gene matches. The germline CDR1 and CDR2 sequences are MDHEN and SYDVKM. Study-wide results and limits: Seasonal influenza vaccination, on each occasion, was suggested by the authors to recruit few new T cells.

Via MiXCR, TCRdb re-called the RT-PCR reads, giving one row per CDR3 protein. This table has just over 300,000 distinct CDR3 sequences, roughly 22% appearing once. The chain is built from TRBV28 and TRBJ1-2; 7 nucleotides line up with TRBD1. The receptor comes from a man aged 50 to 69 who received an inactivated influenza vaccine. The starting material was PBMCs from blood, obtained roughly 20 months after vaccination. CDR3 nucleotide sequence: TGTGCCAGCAGATTTAACAGGGGCACCTATGGCTACACCTTC. Translated, it gives CASRFNRGTYGYTF.